The 26 T cell receptor beta chains presented below share a single source sample, sequenced in a study of T cell responses to AZD1222 COVID-19 vaccine. The repertoire was sequenced with immunoSEQ multiplex PCR; TCRdb's copy has only in-frame clones and lacks some. The sample lists roughly 130,000 clones, 86% seen once, with roughly 12% in the top ten. The sequencing used peripheral blood, collected on day 0 of AZD1222 vaccination. Receptors were obtained from an adult in good health.

As concerns this clone: This same CDR3 is encoded by further DNA sequences in the sample. The rearrangement uses TRBV29-1 and TRBJ1-2; perhaps TRBD1 as D (5 bases). The length of the CDR3 is 11 residues. CDR1 and CDR2 (germline): SQVTM, ANQGSEA. V was cut by 1 base and J by 6 bases, with 6 bases left in between. For the CDR3, the DNA is TGCAGCGTTGAAGGGGGCAATGGCTACACCTTC. Translation gives CSVEGGNGYTF.

This chain joins TRBV28 and TRBJ2-3, with TRBD2 identical over 9 bases. CDR1 and CDR2 (germline): MDHEN, SYDVKM. This CDR3 has 15 residues. The ends lost 5 bases at V and 0 bases at J; junction bases unmatched: 3. The CDR3 DNA follows: TGTGCCAGCAGTCCTGGACTAGCGAGCACAGATACGCAGTATTTT. Its protein is CASSPGLASTDTQYF.

The rearrangement uses TRBV19 and TRBJ2-3; 8 bases are a match to TRBD2. V lost 1 base, J lost 4 bases, and 4 bases stayed unmatched. From germline, CDR1 is LNHDA and CDR2 SQIVND (reference sequence). CDR3 length: 15 residues. Written as DNA, the CDR3 is TGTGCCAGTAGTATAGCGGGAGGGTCCCCAGATACGCAGTATTTT. Translating it yields CASSIAGGSPDTQYF. Complete variable domain (other parts from reference TRBV19 and TRBJ2-3): DGGITQSPKYLFRKEGQNVTLSCEQNLNHDAMYWYRQDPGQGLRLIYYSQIVNDFQKGDIAEGYSVSREKKESFPLTVTSAQKNPTAFYLCASSIAGGSPDTQYFGPGTRLTVL.

V usage is TRBV25-1 and J usage is TRBJ1-4, with TRBD1 identical over 12 bases. The germline V gene encodes CDR1 MGHDK and CDR2 SYGVNS. The CDR3 has 16 residues. With 6 bases clipped from V and 8 bases from J, the junction kept 10 bases outside the gene matches. The CDR3 here is CASRPEGDRGPEKLFF. The CDR3 DNA reads TGTGCCAGCAGACCGGAGGGGGACAGGGGGCCCGAAAAACTGTTTTTT.

The gene calls are TRBV29-1 and TRBJ2-3; D ambiguous. The V end lost 5 bases, the J end lost 0 bases, and 9 bases lay between the germline ends. The CDR3 runs 13 residues. CDR1 SQVTM and CDR2 ANQGSEA come from the germline V gene. DNA for the CDR3: TGCAGCGTTCTGGTTCGGAGCACAGATACGCAGTATTTT. It specifies CSVLVRSTDTQYF.

The chain combines TRBV7-9 with TRBJ1-1, with D perhaps matching TRBD1 (5 bases). Trimming took off 2 bases at V and 8 bases at J, with 12 bases between the two ends. This CDR3 has 13 residues. Germline CDR1 is SEHNR and CDR2 is FQNEAQ (reference sequence). CDR3 residues: CASSLPRGGEAFF. CDR3 nucleotides: TGTGCCAGCAGCTTACCACGGGGGGGAGAAGCTTTCTTT.

CDR3 bases: TGTGCCAGCTCACCAAATACGGGTCAGCCCCAGCATTTT. This sequence encodes CASSPNTGQPQHF. The V call is TRBV18, the J call TRBJ1-5; D call uncertain. Germline values: CDR1 KGHSH, CDR2 LQKENI. The V gene lost 2 bases and the J gene lost 6 bases, with 8 bases spanning the gap. This CDR3 contains 13 residues.

In DNA form, the CDR3 reads TGTGCCAGCAGCTTGGCTCCTCCCGGAGAGACCCAGTACTTC. Its translation: CASSLAPPGETQYF. This rearrangement joins TRBV5-8 to TRBJ2-5; no clear D gene. V was cut by 0 bases and J by 4 bases, with 10 bases left in between. The CDR3 consists of 14 residues. Per the germline V gene, CDR1 is SGHTS and CDR2 is YDEGEE. Based on the CDR3 plus reference TRBV5-8 and TRBJ2-5, the full variable domain is EAGVTQSPTHLIKTRGQQATLRCSPISGHTSVYWYQQALGLGLQFLLWYDEGEERNRGNFPPRFSGRQFPNYSSELNVNALELEDSALYLCASSLAPPGETQYFGPGTRLLVL.

This chain links TRBV6-5 with TRBJ1-6; a possible D gene is TRBD1 (5 bases). Germline V gene data show CDR1 as MNHEY and CDR2 as SVGAGI. This CDR3 spans 16 amino acids. Trimming removed 0 bases at V and 7 bases at J, with 13 bases between. CDR3 residues: CASSYSLGRGNSPLHF. The CDR3 DNA sequence: TGTGCCAGCAGTTACTCCTTGGGACGAGGGAATTCACCCCTCCACTTT.

The rearrangement joins TRBV6-5 to TRBJ2-4, with 7 nucleotides matching TRBD2. The trim removed 6 bases at V and 7 bases at J, leaving 6 bases unmatched. The germline CDR1 and CDR2 sequences are MNHEY and SVGAGI. The CDR3 loop spans 13 amino acids. In DNA, the CDR3 is TGTGCCAGCAGGGAGCTAGCGGTTAACATTCAGTACTTC. The encoded protein is CASRELAVNIQYF.

The rearrangement uses TRBV27 and TRBJ2-1, with D maybe TRBD2 (5 bases). Trimming removed 7 bases from V and 0 bases from J, with 19 bases in between. The CDR3 consists of 17 residues. Germline CDR1 and CDR2: MNHEY and SMNVEV (reference sequence). This chain's CDR3 is CASTRDGSGSSYNEQFF. The CDR3 nucleotides are TGTGCCAGCACCCGAGACGGATCGGGAAGCTCCTACAATGAGCAGTTCTTC.

The chain joins TRBV11-2 to TRBJ1-3; TRBD1 agrees at 9 bases. J was trimmed by 2 bases and V by 4 bases; bases with no gene match: 9. The V gene's germline CDR1 is SGHAT and CDR2 FQNNGV. The CDR3 loop spans 17 amino acids. CDR3 loop: CASSYPRDRVAGNTIYF. DNA for the CDR3: TGTGCCAGCAGCTATCCTCGGGACAGGGTCGCTGGAAACACCATATATTTT.

The chain carries TRBV15 and TRBJ2-7; a possible D gene is TRBD1 (6 bases). CDR3 length equals 16 residues. Trimming took 2 bases from V and 2 from J, leaving 16 bases between them. Germline loops: CDR1 LNHNV, CDR2 YYDKDF (reference sequence). CDR3 region: CATSRPGTLDAYEQYF. The CDR3 DNA sequence: TGTGCCACCAGCAGACCCGGGACACTGGACGCCTACGAGCAGTACTTC.

This clone was counted only a few times. The chain couples TRBV6-1 to TRBJ1-4; tentatively, D is TRBD1 (6 bases). V was pared by 0 bases and J by 7 bases, with 12 bases between. The CDR3 has 15 residues. Germline values: CDR1 MNHNS, CDR2 SASEGT. CDR3 loop: CASSEARGGVEKLFF. CDR3 sequence (DNA): TGTGCCAGCAGTGAAGCACGGGGGGGCGTTGAAAAACTGTTTTTT.

V gene TRBV7-8 combines with J gene TRBJ2-7; no clear D gene. Trimming removed 5 bases at V and 2 bases at J, with 10 bases between. Germline lookup yields CDR1 SGHVS and CDR2 FQNEAQ. The CDR3 consists of 13 residues. The CDR3 bases are TGTGCCAGCAGCCCGCCCCCAGCCTACGAGCAGTACTTC. Residues: CASSPPPAYEQYF.

Of note for this clone: Within the sample, other DNA sequences also encode this same CDR3. This sequence joins TRBV9 and TRBJ2-3; either TRBD1 or TRBD2 may fit D (5 bases each). CDR1 SGDLS and CDR2 YYNGEE come from the germline V gene. Trimming left V 0 bases short and J 4 bases short, with 6 bases between. This CDR3 is 13 amino acids long. The CDR3 bases are TGTGCCAGCAGCGTAGGAGGGGCAGATACGCAGTATTTT. This encodes CASSVGGADTQYF.

The chain uses TRBV7-8 and TRBJ1-6; D gene uncertain. The germline CDR1 and CDR2 sequences are SGHVS and FQNEAQ. The CDR3 loop spans 13 amino acids. V lost 5 bases and J 9 bases, leaving 11 bases between the germline ends. DNA for the CDR3: TGTGCCAGCAGCGGAGCTTCTTTTTCACCCCTCCACTTT. It translates to CASSGASFSPLHF.

The chain employs TRBV30 and TRBJ2-5; D may be TRBD2 (6 bases). V lost 2 bases to trimming and J lost 2 bases, with 15 bases between them. The CDR3 runs 15 residues. Germline values: CDR1 GTSNPN, CDR2 SVGIG (reference sequence). DNA of the CDR3: TGTGCCTGGAGTCGAGGGAGGACCGGACAAGAGACCCAGTACTTC. Protein: CAWSRGRTGQETQYF. Combining the CDR3 with reference TRBV30 and TRBJ2-5 gives the whole variable domain SQTIHQWPATLVQPVGSPLSLECTVEGTSNPNLYWYRQAAGRGLQLLFYSVGIGQISSEVPQNLSASRPQDRQFILSSKKLLLSDSGFYLCAWSRGRTGQETQYFGPGTRLLVL.

The CDR3 DNA reads TGCGCCAGCAGCTTGGTGGCTAGCTTCAGTGAGCAGTTCTTC. It codes for CASSLVASFSEQFF. The V gene is TRBV5-1, the J gene TRBJ2-1, with a tentative D call TRBD2 (5 bases). The CDR3 runs 14 residues. V was shortened by 0 bases and J by 9 bases, with 13 bases between the two germline ends. Germline lookup yields CDR1 SGHRS and CDR2 YFSETQ.

The chain has TRBV27 and TRBJ1-1; 7 nucleotides align to TRBD1. The CDR3 runs 14 residues. Germline V gene lookup returns CDR1 MNHEY and CDR2 SMNVEV (reference sequence). The V gene end was trimmed by 8 bases and the J gene end by 7 bases; junction bases not matched to a gene: 13. CDR3 in amino acids: CASRWRDSRNEAFF. CDR3 in DNA: TGTGCCAGCCGTTGGAGGGACAGTAGGAATGAAGCTTTCTTT.

This chain uses TRBV7-8 with TRBJ1-1; 9 nucleotides match TRBD1. There are 17 residues in the CDR3. V shed 5 bases, J shed 6 bases, and the junction held 16 bases outside the gene matches. Germline assignment: CDR1 SGHVS and CDR2 FQNEAQ. The CDR3 DNA reads TGTGCCAGCAGCCCGAACAGGGGGCGCGGGAAGGGCGCTGAAGCTTTCTTT. Amino acids: CASSPNRGRGKGAEAFF.

V gene TRBV11-2 combines with J gene TRBJ2-7; 10 positions agree with TRBD1. The trim removed 5 bases at V and 2 bases at J, leaving 3 bases unmatched. CDR1 is SGHAT and CDR2 is FQNNGV in the germline V gene. The length of the CDR3 is 14 residues. The chain's CDR3 is CASSRGQGPYEQYF. As DNA, the CDR3 is TGTGCCAGCAGCCGGGGACAGGGGCCCTACGAGCAGTACTTC.

J is TRBJ1-5 and V is TRBV2; a weak D match, TRBD1 (6 bases). Germline V lookup: CDR1 SNHLY, CDR2 FYNNEI. Trimming left V 8 bases short and J 6 bases short, with 17 bases between. CDR3 size: 14 residues. CDR3 sequence: CASRPRGGSQPQHF. The DNA of the CDR3 is TGTGCCAGCCGACCCAGGGGAGGTAGTCAGCCCCAGCATTTT.

This clone has a single count. The CDR3 loop is CAISRADREGGYTF. CDR3 DNA sequence: TGTGCCATCAGTCGGGCTGACAGGGAGGGTGGCTACACCTTC. The genes are TRBV10-3 and TRBJ1-2; 7 bases agree with TRBD1. The CDR3 consists of 14 residues. The trim removed 5 bases at V and 7 bases at J, leaving 10 bases unmatched. The germline V gene has CDR1 ENHRY and CDR2 SYGVKD.

In this sample, this clone turned up once. The V call is TRBV5-6, the J call TRBJ2-1; 7 bases fit TRBD1. CDR3 size: 12 residues. V shed 3 bases, J shed 9 bases, and the junction held 3 bases outside the gene matches. Germline lookup yields CDR1 SGHDT and CDR2 YYEEEE. CDR3 sequence: CASSWGTAEQFF. In nucleotides, the CDR3 is TGTGCCAGCAGCTGGGGGACAGCTGAGCAGTTCTTC.

The chain carries TRBV6-1 and TRBJ1-1, with D perhaps TRBD1 (6 bases). The CDR3 runs 16 residues. The germline V and J ends were trimmed by 4 bases and 0 bases, with 15 bases remaining between them. Germline lookup yields CDR1 MNHNS and CDR2 SASEGT. The CDR3 loop reads CASSVEFRGLNTEAFF. CDR3 nucleotide sequence: TGTGCCAGCAGTGTGGAATTTAGGGGGTTGAACACTGAAGCTTTCTTT.